This TCR beta chain was retrieved from a study of Ad26.COV2.S vaccination and SARS-CoV-2 variants. Study-level background: The donor belonged to the COV1001 Ad26.COV2.S trial arm. Study findings and constraints: It is possible that the TCR breadth and depth analyses underestimated the total T cell responses. The study found similar non-spike TCR breadth in vaccine and placebo recipients.

Treatment denoted: around 19 received Ad26.COV2.S at low or high dose, single or two shots; about 5 received placebo; per-sample allocation not given. Sampling was done on day 63 after the first vaccine or placebo injection. The sample came from a Boston adult aged 18-55 years. TCRdb's table, derived via immunoSEQ multiplex PCR, lists solely in-frame clones and lacks some. The sample contains over 350,000 clones, 80% to 90% of which appear only once. About this clone: The antigen is unknown.

This CDR3 comprises 14 residues. The V gene's germline CDR1 is SGDLS and CDR2 YYNGEE. With 4 bases clipped from V and 3 bases from J, the junction kept 5 bases outside the gene matches. This chain joins TRBV9 and TRBJ1-2; 8 bases fit TRBD1. The material sequenced was peripheral blood, taken in a trial of Ad26.COV2.S vaccine versus placebo. The receptor comes from a person aged 18-60 years who received the Ad26.COV2.S COVID-19 vaccine or a placebo. CDR3 bases: TGTGCCAGCAGCTCACGGACAGGGCACTATGGCTACACCTTC. It encodes CASSSRTGHYGYTF.